These 24 T cell receptor beta chains were all obtained from the same sample, sequenced in a study of cytomegalovirus exposure and HLA in healthy donors. Researchers ran the PCR with 60 Vbeta and 13 Jbeta primers. The protocol was immunoSEQ multiplex PCR, while the TCRdb copy is restricted to in-frame clones and leaves out a portion. The sample carries 150,000 to 200,000 clones, 65% to 80% recorded once. The sample was PBMCs. The receptor source for this set is a woman aged 50 to 65 in good health and CMV-seropositive.

This clone appeared a single time. V and J are TRBV29-1 and TRBJ1-2; 10 bases match TRBD1. CDR1 is SQVTM and CDR2 is ANQGSEA in the germline V gene. The CDR3 runs 14 residues. The J segment lost 6 bases and the V segment lost 4 bases, leaving 8 bases of the junction unmatched. The CDR3 protein is CSVGRQGARNGYTF. In DNA form, the CDR3 reads TGCAGCGTTGGGCGACAGGGGGCACGTAATGGCTACACCTTC.

The chain couples TRBV5-1 to TRBJ1-5; 8 bases are shared with TRBD1. Per the germline V gene, CDR1 is SGHRS and CDR2 is YFSETQ. Trimming at V came to 2 bases and at J to 4 bases, leaving 5 bases not matched to a gene. The CDR3 extends over 15 amino acids. CDR3 amino acids: CASSLTGGGNQPQHF. The CDR3 coding sequence is TGCGCCAGCAGCTTAACAGGGGGTGGAAATCAGCCCCAGCATTTT.

This clone was seen a few times. The CDR3: CASSQGPDRELREAFF. Here the CDR3 DNA reads TGCGCCAGCAGCCAAGGCCCTGACAGGGAGCTACGGGAAGCTTTCTTT. This chain connects TRBV4-1 to TRBJ1-1; 7 bases are shared with TRBD1. Looked up from germline, CDR1 is MGHRA and CDR2 is YSYEKL. CDR3 length: 16 amino acids. Trimming at V came to 1 base and at J to 8 bases, leaving 13 bases not matched to a gene.

The sample holds a few counts of this clone. V is TRBV6-5 and J is TRBJ2-1; 11 bases agree with TRBD2. With V trimmed by 2 bases and J by 9 bases, 9 bases remained unmatched. This CDR3 has 16 residues. Germline V gene sequence: CDR1 MNHEY, CDR2 SVGAGI. This CDR3 reads CASSYAYSGGAFEQFF. The CDR3 coding sequence is TGTGCCAGCAGTTACGCCTATAGCGGGGGGGCCTTTGAGCAGTTCTTC.

This rearrangement joins TRBV10-3 to TRBJ1-5; D might be TRBD1 (6 bases). V lost 6 bases to trimming and J lost 11 bases, with 20 bases between them. This CDR3 has 14 amino acids. Germline assignment: CDR1 ENHRY and CDR2 SYGVKD. The CDR3 protein is CAISEQGNVLTQHF. CDR3 nucleotides: TGTGCCATCAGCGAGCAGGGGAATGTTTTGACCCAGCATTTT.

This clone is a singleton in its sample. The V call is TRBV4-1, the J call TRBJ2-5, with D possibly TRBD1 on 6 matching bases. The ends were cut back, 4 bases at V and 2 bases at J, with 14 bases in the middle. The CDR3 consists of 15 residues. Germline V lookup: CDR1 MGHRA, CDR2 YSYEKL. The CDR3 nucleotides read TGCGCCAGCAGCCCCGGACAGCTATCTCAAGAGACCCAGTACTTC. Translating it yields CASSPGQLSQETQYF.

The chain links TRBV6-5 to TRBJ2-7, with D hard to call. This CDR3 is 13 amino acids long. The germline V gene encodes CDR1 MNHEY and CDR2 SVGAGI. V lost 6 bases and J lost 1, with 10 bases in between. CDR3 in amino acids: CASSRLASYEQYF. The CDR3 bases are TGTGCCAGCAGCCGACTGGCGTCCTACGAGCAGTACTTC.

The chain uses TRBV7-9 and TRBJ2-5, with unresolved D. The J call may be wrong; the DNA end is better matched by TRBJ2-7. The CDR3 extends over 13 amino acids. Germline V CDR1 and CDR2: SEHNR, FQNEAQ (reference sequence). The CDR3 sequence is CASSFLSSYEQYF. The CDR3 region has the DNA TGTGCCAGCAGCTTTCTAAGCTCCTACGAGCAGTACTTC.

This chain uses TRBV19 with TRBJ1-1; the D is unclear. The germline CDR1 and CDR2 sequences are LNHDA and SQIVND (reference sequence). This CDR3 contains 13 residues. Deletions cut 7 bases from V and 5 bases from J, with 14 bases between. The CDR3: CASTLVGTTEAFF. The CDR3 DNA reads as TGTGCCAGTACTCTAGTCGGTACAACTGAAGCTTTCTTT.

This chain uses TRBV10-3 with TRBJ1-6, with no clear D. There are 16 residues in the CDR3. Germline V gives CDR1 ENHRY, CDR2 SYGVKD. V was shortened by 0 bases and J by 3 bases, with 9 bases between the two germline ends. Here the CDR3 DNA reads TGTGCCATCAGTGAGTCGATGCCAGACTATAATTCACCCCTCCACTTT. Encoded protein: CAISESMPDYNSPLHF.

This clone was counted only a few times. This rearrangement joins TRBV6-5 to TRBJ2-5; D is perhaps TRBD1 (7 bases). Germline V gives CDR1 MNHEY, CDR2 SVGAGI. V lost 2 bases, J lost 1 base, and 11 bases lay in between. CDR3 length: 15 residues. The CDR3 region is CASSYGGTVQETQYF. CDR3 DNA sequence: TGTGCCAGCAGTTACGGGGGGACAGTCCAAGAGACCCAGTACTTC.

Worth noting for this clone: The same CDR3 also results from other DNA sequences found in this sample. The CDR3 DNA reads TGCGCCAGCAGCTTGGGGTCAGGCAATACTGAAGCTTTCTTT. Translating it yields CASSLGSGNTEAFF. This chain links TRBV5-1 with TRBJ1-1; no clear D gene. The CDR3 consists of 14 residues. Trimming took 0 bases from V and 5 from J, leaving 11 bases between them. Per the germline V gene, CDR1 is SGHRS and CDR2 is YFSETQ. Combining the CDR3 with reference TRBV5-1 and TRBJ1-1 gives the whole variable domain KAGVTQTPRYLIKTRGQQVTLSCSPISGHRSVSWYQQTPGQGLQFLFEYFSETQRNKGNFPGRFSGRQFSNSRSEMNVSTLELGDSALYLCASSLGSGNTEAFFGQGTRLTVV.

J is TRBJ1-3 and V is TRBV18; no reliable D call. The CDR3 covers 15 residues. Germline CDR1 KGHSH, CDR2 LQKENI. V was clipped by 6 bases and J by 0 bases, with 12 bases between them. CDR3 nucleotide sequence: TGTGCCAGCTCCCCCTCCGGTAGCTCTGGAAACACCATATATTTT. Translating gives CASSPSGSSGNTIYF. Drawing the rest from reference TRBV18 and TRBJ1-3, the complete variable domain is NAGVMQNPRHLVRRRGQEARLRCSPMKGHSHVYWYRQLPEEGLKFMVYLQKENIIDESGMPKERFSAEFPKEGPSILRIQQVVRGDSAAYFCASSPSGSSGNTIYFGEGSWLTVV.

J is TRBJ1-4 and V is TRBV19; D gene uncertain. CDR1 is LNHDA and CDR2 is SQIVND in the germline V gene (reference sequence). The CDR3 totals 17 residues. V was shortened by 6 bases and J by 0 bases, with 17 bases between the two germline ends. The chain's CDR3 is CASSGEAGSATNEKLFF. For the CDR3, the DNA is TGTGCCAGTAGCGGGGAGGCCGGGAGCGCAACTAATGAAAAACTGTTTTTT.

Details on this clone: An end of the junction does not agree with germline; a read error may underlie this. The chain joins TRBV18 to TRBJ2-1, with D possibly TRBD2 on 5 matching bases. Germline V gene sequence: CDR1 KGHSH, CDR2 LQKENI. This CDR3 has 14 amino acids. In nucleotides, the CDR3 is TGTGCCAGCTCCCCACTAGTGAGTTGGAATGAGCAGTTCTTC. As protein: CASSPLVSWNEQFF.

The genes are TRBV6-1 and TRBJ2-5; TRBD2 agrees at 10 bases. The trim removed 3 bases at V and 3 bases at J, leaving 4 bases unmatched. The germline V gene encodes CDR1 MNHNS and CDR2 SASEGT. The CDR3 contains 15 residues. The CDR3 coding sequence is TGTGCCAGCAGTGATGGACTAGCGGATGAAGAGACCCAGTACTTC. Its translation is CASSDGLADEETQYF.

V usage is TRBV2 and J usage is TRBJ1-1, with a tentative D call TRBD1 (6 bases). There are 14 residues in the CDR3. V lost 6 bases and J 3 bases, leaving 14 bases between the germline ends. Germline V gene sequence: CDR1 SNHLY, CDR2 FYNNEI. The CDR3 DNA follows: TGTGCCAGCAGCGTACAGGGTCCGGACACTGAAGCTTTCTTT. As protein: CASSVQGPDTEAFF.

This chain connects TRBV6-1 to TRBJ1-3; 7 positions match TRBD1. This CDR3 contains 13 residues. The V segment lost 7 bases and the J segment 7 bases; nucleotides outside the gene matches: 7. Germline CDR1 MNHNS, CDR2 SASEGT. CDR3 region: CASKLTGTNTIYF. DNA of the CDR3: TGTGCCAGCAAATTGACAGGGACGAACACCATATATTTT.

The genes are TRBV9 and TRBJ2-7, with D possibly being TRBD1 (5 bases). With 0 bases removed from V and 2 bases from J, the gap between germline ends came to 12 bases. Germline CDR1 and CDR2: SGDLS and YYNGEE. The CDR3 contains 15 residues. Here the CDR3 DNA reads TGTGCCAGCAGCGTAGAGGGGTTTCCGACCTACGAGCAGTACTTC. As protein: CASSVEGFPTYEQYF.

This rearrangement joins TRBV6-1 to TRBJ1-2; D not certain. V gave up 2 bases and J gave up 2 bases, with 6 bases separating them. This CDR3 contains 13 residues. CDR1 is MNHNS and CDR2 is SASEGT in the germline V gene. The CDR3 nucleotides are TGTGCCAGCAGTGAAAAGGAGAACTATGGCTACACCTTC. Translated, it gives CASSEKENYGYTF.

V gene TRBV6-5 combines with J gene TRBJ1-2; tentative D call: TRBD1 (5 bases). The CDR3 has 15 residues. V was clipped by 0 bases and J by 3 bases, with 11 bases between them. CDR1 is MNHEY, CDR2 SVGAGI, per germline. CDR3 DNA: TGTGCCAGCAGTTACTCGAAGTCCAGGGACTATGGCTACACCTTC. Translation gives CASSYSKSRDYGYTF.

CDR3 loop: CARMERGRTDTQYF. CDR3 DNA: TGTGCCAGGATGGAGCGGGGGCGCACAGATACGCAGTATTTT. The rearrangement links TRBV28 to TRBJ2-3, with 8 bases aligning to TRBD2. Germline V lookup: CDR1 MDHEN, CDR2 SYDVKM. Trimming took 9 bases from V and 1 from J; bases not matched to a gene: 6. The CDR3 is 14 residues long.

This clone has a single count. Other DNA sequences from this sample encode an identical CDR3 as well. The rearrangement uses TRBV5-1 and TRBJ1-1, with 8 nucleotides matching TRBD1. The V and J ends lost 0 bases and 1 base, in that order; junction bases with no gene match: 14. This CDR3 has 19 residues. CDR1 and CDR2 (germline): SGHRS, YFSETQ. The CDR3 sequence is CASSLAIVAGGARNTEAFF. Written as DNA, the CDR3 is TGCGCCAGCAGCTTGGCAATTGTCGCAGGGGGCGCGAGGAACACTGAAGCTTTCTTT.

This clone was recorded a few times. The chain employs TRBV6-1 and TRBJ1-2, with TRBD1 identical over 9 bases. CDR3 length: 13 amino acids. With 6 bases clipped from V and 7 bases from J, the junction kept 6 bases outside the gene matches. Germline values: CDR1 MNHNS, CDR2 SASEGT. The CDR3 is CASSYGTGSGYTF. CDR3 coding DNA: TGTGCCAGCAGCTACGGGACAGGGAGTGGCTACACCTTC.